The 25 T cell receptor beta chains listed next were all sequenced from one sample in a study of prognosis after radiotherapy for stage I lung cancer. Starting from genomic DNA, TCR beta CDR3 was amplified through two-round multiplex PCR. During first-round PCR, primers specific to each TRBV and TRBJ gene were used. TCRdb reprocessed the multiplex PCR reads with MiXCR, giving one entry per CDR3 protein. The profile shows roughly 13,000 distinct CDR3 sequences, 25% to 30% of them singletons. Sample: PBMCs, taken before or after stereotactic body radiation therapy (not recorded which). All receptors come from a donor over 45 with non-small cell lung cancer.

In this sample, this clonotype turned up many times. J is TRBJ2-7 and V is TRBV28; 12 nucleotides line up with TRBD2. Germline CDR1 is MDHEN and CDR2 is SYDVKM. The CDR3 loop spans 16 amino acids. V shed 3 bases and J 2 bases; nucleotides not matched to a gene: 5. The CDR3 spells CASSFLAGGSPYEQYF. The CDR3 coding sequence is TGTGCCAGCAGTTTCCTAGCGGGAGGGTCCCCCTACGAGCAGTACTTC.

This clonotype was seen repeatedly, ten times or more. This chain links TRBV9 with TRBJ2-3, with 7 nucleotides matching TRBD1. Per germline, CDR1 SGDLS and CDR2 YYNGEE. Trimming at V came to 3 bases and at J to 1 base, leaving 8 bases not matched to a gene. The CDR3 sequence is 16 residues long. The CDR3 sequence is CASSEGQSERTDTQYF. For the CDR3, the DNA is TGTGCCAGCAGCGAGGGACAGAGTGAGCGCACAGATACGCAGTATTTT.

Turning to this clonotype: Relative to the germline gene, one junction end is altered; a read error may explain this. The chain recombines TRBV6-1 with TRBJ1-5; TRBD1 matches 9 bases. The germline V gene has CDR1 MNHNS and CDR2 SASEGT. The CDR3 loop spans 15 amino acids. CDR3: CASSEEGQGCQPQNF. In DNA form, the CDR3 reads TGTGCCAGCAGTGAAGAGGGACAGGGATGTCAGCCCCAGAATTTT.

In its sample, this clonotype was seen many times. The chain has TRBV2 and TRBJ1-2, with unresolved D. Germline CDR1 reads SNHLY; CDR2 reads FYNNEI. V lost 3 bases to trimming and J lost 8 bases, with 13 bases between them. This CDR3 is built from 13 residues. This CDR3 reads CASSDSARRGYTF. Here the CDR3 DNA reads TGTGCCAGCAGTGATAGCGCGCGGAGGGGCTACACCTTC.

This clonotype is medium-sized. The chain carries TRBV7-8 and TRBJ2-3; no reliable D call. V was clipped by 1 base and J by 5 bases, with 7 bases between them. Looked up from germline, CDR1 is SGHVS and CDR2 is FQNEAQ. This CDR3 has 13 amino acids. The CDR3 protein is CASSLVSRDTQYF. As DNA, the CDR3 is TGTGCCAGCAGCTTAGTTAGTAGAGATACGCAGTATTTT.

The chain has TRBV10-2 and TRBJ1-2; D is uncertain. The germline V gene encodes CDR1 WSHSY and CDR2 SAAADI. V gave up 9 bases and J gave up 4 bases, with 9 bases separating them. The length of the CDR3 is 11 residues. The CDR3 nucleotides read TGCGCCAGTCAGGCACTCTATGGCTACACCTTC. Its protein product is CASQALYGYTF.

This clonotype was seen many times. The chain couples TRBV19 to TRBJ1-1; no clear D. Trimming removed 6 bases from V and 8 bases from J, with 16 bases in between. Germline V gene sequence: CDR1 LNHDA, CDR2 SQIVND (reference sequence). The CDR3 runs to 13 residues. The CDR3 DNA follows: TGTGCCAGTAGCCCTAGTCTGGGAAGAGAAGCTTTCTTT. Amino acid sequence: CASSPSLGREAFF.

This clonotype was detected many times. The genes are TRBV19 and TRBJ1-5; no clear D. From germline, CDR1 is LNHDA and CDR2 SQIVND (reference sequence). This CDR3 has 15 amino acids. Trimming took 5 bases from V and 5 from J, leaving 16 bases between them. The CDR3 is CASSPRLTEDQPQHF. The CDR3 region has the DNA TGTGCCAGTAGTCCGCGACTGACTGAGGATCAGCCCCAGCATTTT.

Ten or more counts support this clonotype. The V and J genes are TRBV3-1 and TRBJ2-7; D might be TRBD1 or TRBD2, each matching 6 bases. Germline V gives CDR1 LGHDT, CDR2 YNNKEL (reference sequence). The CDR3 is 16 residues long. Trimming took 4 bases from V and 2 from J, leaving 18 bases between them. CDR3 residues: CASSPRTGATPYEQYF. CDR3 DNA: TGTGCCAGCAGCCCCCGAACGGGGGCCACTCCCTACGAGCAGTACTTC.

This clonotype was detected many times. The CDR3 DNA sequence: TGTGCCAGCTCACAGGAACAGGGGGTATTAGGCCAGCCCCAGCATTTT. Translation gives CASSQEQGVLGQPQHF. The chain joins TRBV18 to TRBJ1-5, with 8 bases matching TRBD1. Germline assignment: CDR1 KGHSH and CDR2 LQKENI. Germline trimming cut 4 bases from V and 7 bases from J; bases unmatched to any gene: 12. This CDR3 spans 16 amino acids.

Judged by abundance, this clonotype is medium-sized. CDR3 in amino acids: CASSFQGRTDTQYF. In DNA form, the CDR3 reads TGTGCCAGCAGTTTTCAGGGGCGGACAGATACGCAGTATTTT. The chain joins TRBV12-3 or TRBV12-4 to TRBJ2-3, with D perhaps TRBD1 (6 bases). CDR3 size: 14 residues. V gave up 3 bases and J gave up 3 bases, with 10 bases separating them.

Of note for this clonotype: Since a far larger clone is one base different, this is likely a read error. The rearrangement links TRBV6-2 or TRBV6-3 to TRBJ1-5, with D unclear. Germline-derived CDR1 and CDR2 are MNHEY and SVGEGT. CDR3 length: 17 amino acids. The CDR3 coding sequence is TGTGCCAGCAGTGACTCGACTTGGGTGATGAGCAATCAGCCCCAGCATTTT. It specifies CASSDSTWVMSNQPQHF.

By sample fraction, this clonotype is medium-sized (0.01 to 0.1%). The genes are TRBV19 and TRBJ2-3, with 10 nucleotides matching TRBD2. CDR3 length equals 16 residues. Germline loops: CDR1 LNHDA, CDR2 SQIVND (reference sequence). With 6 bases clipped from V and 1 base from J, the junction kept 7 bases outside the gene matches. The CDR3 loop is CASRNSGTSGTDTQYF. The CDR3 DNA reads as TGTGCCAGTAGAAACTCCGGGACTAGCGGCACAGATACGCAGTATTTT.

By share, this clonotype ranks as medium-sized. The CDR3 nucleotides are TGCAGTGCTAGAGGATTGATGGGGTTAGGTGGCTACACCTTC. It yields the protein CSARGLMGLGGYTF. V gene TRBV20-1 combines with J gene TRBJ1-2, with unresolved D. V was clipped by 1 base and J by 7 bases, with 16 bases between them. The germline V gene has CDR1 DFQATT and CDR2 SNEGSKA (reference sequence). The CDR3 has 14 residues.

Points on this clonotype: With only one base between it and a far larger clone, this is likely a read error. This chain uses TRBV7-9 with TRBJ2-7; 9 nucleotides align to TRBD2. The CDR3 totals 16 residues. The trim removed 5 bases at V and 6 bases at J, leaving 14 bases unmatched. From germline, CDR1 is SEHNR and CDR2 FQNEAQ (reference sequence). This CDR3 reads CASSQLGSSGVVEQYF. The CDR3 DNA follows: TGTGCCAGCAGCCAGCTGGGGTCTAGCGGGGTTGTCGAGCAGTACTTC. The whole variable domain, remainder taken from reference TRBV7-9 and TRBJ2-7, is DTGVSQNPRHKITKRGQNVTFRCDPISEHNRLYWYRQTLGQGPEFLTYFQNEAQLEKSRLLSDRFSAERPKGSFSTLEIQRTEQGDSAMYLCASSQLGSSGVVEQYFGPGTRLTVT.

On this clonotype itself: A far larger clone is a single base away, which makes a read error likely. The genes are TRBV7-2 and TRBJ1-5, with TRBD1 as a possible D gene (6 bases). Trimming took off 3 bases at V and 4 bases at J, with 16 bases between the two ends. This CDR3 has 16 residues. Germline CDR1 and CDR2: SGHTA and FQGNSA. As DNA, the CDR3 is TGTGCCAGCAGCTTTGCCCACTTCGGACAGAATCAGCCCCAGCATTTT. Translation: CASSFAHFGQNQPQHF.

By its share, this clonotype is medium-sized. The genes are TRBV28 and TRBJ1-2, with a weak D call TRBD1 (6 bases). CDR1 and CDR2 from the germline V gene are MDHEN and SYDVKM. The CDR3 consists of 13 residues. V was clipped by 6 bases and J by 4 bases, with 12 bases between them. DNA for the CDR3: TGTGCCAGCAGCTTGGGGGGCGGCTATGGCTACACCTTC. Protein: CASSLGGGYGYTF.

This clonotype was counted ten times or more. The V call is TRBV12-3 or TRBV12-4, the J call TRBJ2-2; tentatively, D is TRBD1 or TRBD2 (5 bases each). The CDR3 has 15 amino acids. V lost 7 bases and J lost 4, with 16 bases in between. CDR3 coding DNA: TGTGCCAGCAAACCCTGGGGGACGAGCACCGGGGAGCTGTTTTTT. Protein: CASKPWGTSTGELFF.

A word on this clonotype: One base separates it from a far larger clone, so it is likely a read error. This chain connects TRBV3-1 to TRBJ2-5; D uncertain. The end of the DNA aligns better with TRBJ2-1, so the J call may be wrong. The germline gives CDR1 LGHDT, CDR2 YNNKEL (reference sequence). The CDR3 is 14 amino acids. CDR3 loop: CASSHPHARNEQFF. The CDR3 coding sequence is TGTGCCAGCAGCCATCCCCACGCTCGGAATGAGCAGTTCTTC.

In its sample, this clonotype is medium-sized. The V gene is TRBV20-1, the J gene TRBJ2-1; 9 bases are shared with TRBD2. The CDR3 loop spans 17 amino acids. Germline CDR1 is DFQATT and CDR2 is SNEGSKA (reference sequence). J lost 4 bases, V lost 6 bases, and 16 bases had no gene match. This CDR3 reads CSANRDWTSAQYNEQFF. The CDR3, as DNA: TGCAGTGCAAATCGAGACTGGACTAGCGCACAATACAATGAGCAGTTCTTC.

In this sample, this clonotype turned up many times. The chain joins TRBV20-1 to TRBJ2-3; 8 bases agree with TRBD2. The ends lost 6 bases at V and 6 bases at J; junction bases unmatched: 17. Germline values: CDR1 DFQATT, CDR2 SNEGSKA (reference sequence). This CDR3 region has 16 residues. In DNA form, the CDR3 reads TGCAGTGCAGGATGGGGGACTAGACGGGGTTCGGATACGCAGTATTTT. Its protein product is CSAGWGTRRGSDTQYF.

Ten or more counts support this clonotype. The chain couples TRBV6-5 to TRBJ1-1; 8 bases are a match to TRBD1. The CDR3 loop spans 17 amino acids. Germline V CDR1 and CDR2: MNHEY, SVGAGI. J was trimmed by 5 bases and V by 1 base; bases with no gene match: 12. The CDR3 is CASSYFRGRRAGTEAFF. In DNA form, the CDR3 reads TGTGCCAGCAGTTACTTCAGGGGGCGTCGCGCGGGTACTGAAGCTTTCTTT.

By sample fraction, this clonotype is medium-sized. J is TRBJ2-7 and V is TRBV6-1, with 11 bases lining up with TRBD1. The CDR3 covers 15 residues. Looked up from germline, CDR1 is MNHNS and CDR2 is SASEGT. The J segment lost 3 bases and the V segment lost 4 bases, leaving 5 bases of the junction unmatched. CDR3 residues: CASSAGTGGFYEQYF. The CDR3 DNA reads as TGTGCCAGCAGTGCAGGGACAGGGGGATTCTACGAGCAGTACTTC.

This clonotype ranks as medium-sized. CDR3 sequence reads: CASSYSQPRTSGTHEQYF. The CDR3 DNA sequence: TGTGCCAGCAGTTACTCACAACCTAGGACTAGCGGGACCCACGAGCAGTACTTC. The chain uses TRBV6-5 and TRBJ2-7; 12 positions agree with TRBD2. The CDR3 spans 18 residues. With 0 bases clipped from V and 5 bases from J, the junction kept 11 bases outside the gene matches. Germline V gene lookup returns CDR1 MNHEY and CDR2 SVGAGI.

This clonotype was observed at least ten times. This chain connects TRBV7-9 to TRBJ2-1, with 9 positions matching TRBD1. The trim removed 1 base at V and 4 bases at J, leaving 5 bases unmatched. The CDR3 is 16 residues long. CDR1 and CDR2 from the germline V gene are SEHNR and FQNEAQ (reference sequence). The CDR3 sequence is CASSLGRDRVYNEQFF. CDR3 DNA: TGTGCCAGCAGCTTAGGGCGGGACAGGGTTTACAATGAGCAGTTCTTC.